The 27 T cell receptor beta chains presented below share a single source sample, sequenced in a study of identical twins. TCRdb passed the 5' RACE reads through MiXCR, listing each CDR3 protein once. The sample yields some 790,000 distinct CDR3 sequences, 15% to 20% seen once. Another study also made use of these data, one on T cells expressing NK-cell markers.

Sequencing was carried out using PBMCs. Receptors were obtained from a woman aged 18-35 years in good health.

In its sample, this clonotype was seen a few times. The chain recombines TRBV6-5 with TRBJ1-1; D call uncertain. The germline V gene has CDR1 MNHEY and CDR2 SVGAGI. The germline V and J ends were trimmed by 0 bases and 0 bases, with 11 bases remaining between them. The CDR3 is made up of 16 amino acids. The CDR3 nucleotides read TGTGCCAGCAGTTACTCGGGCCGCGGGGTGAACACTGAAGCTTTCTTT. Translated, it gives CASSYSGRGVNTEAFF.

This clonotype was seen more than once but under ten times. The rearrangement links TRBV7-9 to TRBJ2-1; TRBD2 matches at 10 bases. V was pared by 1 base and J by 7 bases, with 7 bases of the junction left unmatched. This CDR3 is built from 16 residues. Germline CDR1 is SEHNR and CDR2 is FQNEAQ (reference sequence). The CDR3 region has the DNA TGTGCCAGCAGCTTAGGCGCTAGCGGGAGAAGTAATGAGCAGTTCTTC. This codes for CASSLGASGRSNEQFF.

This clonotype came up once. The rearrangement joins TRBV21-1 to TRBJ1-1; no check of the table's D call, TRBD1, against the DNA was made. TRBV21-1 is recorded as a pseudogene. This CDR3 has 16 residues. DNA for the CDR3: TGTGCCAGCCCCCGGACAGGGGCCTGGAAGGGCACTGAAGCTTTCTTT. It codes for CASPRTGAWKGTEAFF.

The chain joins TRBV2 to TRBJ2-7; maybe TRBD1 (5 bases). The CDR3 length is 15 residues. Deletions cut 6 bases from V and 0 bases from J, with 15 bases between. In germline, CDR1 is SNHLY, CDR2 FYNNEI. The CDR3 DNA is TGTGCCAGCAGCCTACAGGACCCAAGCTCCTACGAGCAGTACTTC. It translates to CASSLQDPSSYEQYF.

The CDR3: CASSPFTGTALYNEQFF. CDR3 sequence (DNA): TGCGCCAGCAGCCCCTTTACCGGGACAGCCCTTTACAATGAGCAGTTCTTC. The chain has TRBV5-1 and TRBJ2-1, with 7 bases identical to TRBD1. The junction had 14 bases not matched to a gene; V was cut back by 4 bases and J by 4 bases. The V gene's germline CDR1 is SGHRS and CDR2 YFSETQ. This CDR3 comprises 17 residues.

This clonotype showed up just a few times. This chain uses TRBV7-6 with TRBJ2-7, with TRBD1 matching 10 bases. In germline, CDR1 is SGHVS, CDR2 FNYEAQ. Trimming cost V 4 bases and J 4 bases; bases outside gene matches: 10. There are 16 residues in the CDR3. The CDR3 coding sequence is TGTGCCAGCAGCTCCTACCGGGACAGGGGCAGTTACGAGCAGTACTTC. It translates to CASSSYRDRGSYEQYF.

V usage is TRBV10-3 and J usage is TRBJ2-2; D unclear. V shed 2 bases and J shed 5 bases, with 6 bases lying between them. Germline-derived CDR1 and CDR2 are ENHRY and SYGVKD. The CDR3 loop spans 13 amino acids. CDR3 protein: CAISEEPTGELFF. CDR3 DNA: TGTGCCATCAGTGAGGAACCGACCGGGGAGCTGTTTTTT.

This clonotype has at least ten counts. CDR3 protein: CASSLGGTNTQYF. The CDR3 DNA reads as TGTGCCAGCAGCTTGGGGGGCACGAATACGCAGTATTTT. This sequence joins TRBV12-3 or TRBV12-4 and TRBJ2-3; D is possibly TRBD1 or TRBD2 (6 bases each). V lost 6 bases, J lost 7 bases, and 14 bases lay in between. CDR3 length: 13 residues.

The chain links TRBV20-1 to TRBJ2-3; weak D call: TRBD1 (5 bases). There are 13 residues in the CDR3. Germline CDR1 reads DFQATT; CDR2 reads SNEGSKA (reference sequence). The V gene lost 3 bases and the J gene lost 2 bases, with 9 bases spanning the gap. The CDR3 nucleotides are TGCAGTGCTAGTTACAGGACCACAGATACGCAGTATTTT. Amino acid sequence: CSASYRTTDTQYF.

This clonotype has at least ten counts. V gene TRBV12-3 or TRBV12-4 combines with J gene TRBJ1-2, with a weak D call TRBD1 (5 bases). This CDR3 contains 14 residues. V shed 8 bases and J shed 5 bases, with 18 bases lying between them. The CDR3 coding sequence is TGTGCCAGCGCGCGGACATACTCTGGGTATGGCTACACCTTC. It is translated as CASARTYSGYGYTF.

The chain has TRBV20-1 and TRBJ2-5; perhaps TRBD2 as D (5 bases). The CDR3 totals 13 residues. Germline CDR1 is DFQATT and CDR2 is SNEGSKA (reference sequence). V was clipped by 4 bases and J by 3 bases, with 12 bases between them. CDR3 region: CSAINMGEETQYF. CDR3 bases: TGCAGTGCTATTAATATGGGAGAAGAGACCCAGTACTTC.

This clonotype was seen only a few times. The rearrangement links TRBV6-1 to TRBJ1-4; 7 positions match TRBD1. The CDR3 sequence is 14 residues long. Germline loops: CDR1 MNHNS, CDR2 SASEGT. Unmatched junction bases numbered 5, after V lost 2 bases and J lost 8 bases. CDR3 residues: CASSETGVVEKLFF. The CDR3 nucleotides read TGTGCCAGCAGTGAAACAGGGGTAGTAGAAAAACTGTTTTTT.

This clonotype showed up many times. The chain employs TRBV12-3 or TRBV12-4 and TRBJ2-1; D not resolved. V lost 6 bases to trimming and J lost 4 bases, with 4 bases between them. This CDR3 is 11 amino acids long. In DNA form, the CDR3 reads TGTGCCAGCAGAGCGTACAATGAGCAGTTCTTC. This gives the protein CASRAYNEQFF.

The chain is built from TRBV6-5 and TRBJ1-2; TRBD1 agrees at 7 bases. Germline CDR1 reads MNHEY; CDR2 reads SVGAGI. CDR3 length equals 14 residues. Losses at the gene ends were 4 bases for V and 0 bases for J; bases not matched to a gene: 2. The CDR3 loop is CASSSGQTNYGYTF. CDR3 DNA sequence: TGTGCCAGCAGTTCGGGACAGACTAACTATGGCTACACCTTC.

This clonotype was found a few times. The DNA of the CDR3 is TGCGCCAGCGTTGAAATGGGCGGGGAGCTGTTTTTT. Its translation is CASVEMGGELFF. The rearrangement joins TRBV23-1 to TRBJ2-2; D gene unclear. TRBV23-1 is flagged as an ORF with uncertain function. V lost 8 bases and J lost 7, with 11 bases in between. The CDR3 loop spans 12 amino acids.

This clonotype showed up just a few times. This chain uses TRBV5-1 with TRBJ2-2, with D perhaps matching TRBD1 or TRBD2 (5 bases each). Germline CDR1 is SGHRS and CDR2 is YFSETQ. The CDR3 is 14 residues long. V was cut by 4 bases and J by 7 bases, with 14 bases left in between. CDR3 coding DNA: TGCGCCAGCAGCGCCGGGACGGAGAGCGGGGAGCTGTTTTTT. Amino acids: CASSAGTESGELFF.

This clonotype was seen repeatedly, ten times or more. The chain has TRBV25-1 and TRBJ2-7; possibly TRBD2 for D (6 bases). CDR1 is MGHDK and CDR2 is SYGVNS in the germline V gene. The V and J ends lost 4 bases and 7 bases respectively, with 11 bases between them. This CDR3 is 12 amino acids long. This CDR3 reads CASSARREEQYF. CDR3 in DNA: TGTGCCAGCAGTGCTAGGCGGGAAGAGCAGTACTTC.

The chain links TRBV27 to TRBJ2-7, with 10 bases identical to TRBD2. V trimming: 5 bases; J trimming: 2 bases; junction bases outside the gene matches: 9. This CDR3 has 16 residues. CDR1 and CDR2 from the germline V gene are MNHEY and SMNVEV (reference sequence). CDR3 in DNA: TGTGCCAGCAGTCCCCTAGCGGGAGTTGGACCCTACGAGCAGTACTTC. It specifies CASSPLAGVGPYEQYF.

The chain links TRBV12-3 or TRBV12-4 to TRBJ1-1; D possibly corresponds to TRBD1 (5 bases). The CDR3 consists of 14 residues. V was pared by 4 bases and J by 6 bases, with 15 bases between. The CDR3 is CASSSGVRGSEAFF. As DNA, the CDR3 is TGTGCCAGCAGTTCGGGGGTACGTGGCTCTGAAGCTTTCTTT.

This clonotype was seen only a few times. This chain joins TRBV12-3 or TRBV12-4 and TRBJ2-7, with a tentative D call TRBD1 (6 bases). V lost 6 bases to trimming and J lost 2 bases, with 11 bases between them. The CDR3 spans 13 residues. The CDR3, as DNA: TGTGCCAGCAGAGGACAGCGAGCCTACGAGCAGTACTTC. Protein: CASRGQRAYEQYF.

This clonotype was recorded a few times. This chain joins TRBV20-1 and TRBJ2-1; 12 nucleotides line up with TRBD2. Germline V gene data show CDR1 as DFQATT and CDR2 as SNEGSKA (reference sequence). V lost 6 bases and J lost 9; bases outside the gene matches: 12. The CDR3 has 15 amino acids. CDR3 nucleotide sequence: TGCAGTGCCGCCTACTCTAGCGGGAGGGTAGCTGAGCAGTTCTTC. This gives the protein CSAAYSSGRVAEQFF.

The gene calls are TRBV11-2 and TRBJ1-3; a weak D match, TRBD1 (5 bases). Germline CDR1 and CDR2: SGHAT and FQNNGV. This CDR3 spans 16 amino acids. The V end was cut by 3 bases, the J end by 0 bases, with 12 bases between. The CDR3 loop is CASSFRRGHSGNTIYF. CDR3 bases: TGTGCCAGCAGCTTTCGTAGGGGTCACTCTGGAAACACCATATATTTT. The full variable domain, in which reference TRBV11-2 and TRBJ1-3 provide the parts outside the CDR3, is EAGVAQSPRYKIIEKRQSVAFWCNPISGHATLYWYQQILGQGPKLLIQFQNNGVVDDSQLPKDRFSAERLKGVDSTLKIQPAKLEDSAVYLCASSFRRGHSGNTIYFGEGSWLTVV.

The V gene is TRBV4-1, the J gene TRBJ1-1, with a weak D call TRBD1 (5 bases). CDR3 length: 15 amino acids. CDR1 and CDR2 (germline): MGHRA, YSYEKL. Trimming shortened V by 4 bases and J by 0 bases, and 12 bases separated the two germline ends. This CDR3 reads CASSLTEVLNTEAFF. The DNA for the CDR3 is TGCGCCAGCAGCCTGACAGAAGTACTGAACACTGAAGCTTTCTTT.

This chain links TRBV2 with TRBJ1-2; D gene ambiguous. The CDR3 is made up of 8 amino acids. The V end was cut by 6 bases, the J end by 10 bases, with 3 bases between. Looked up from germline, CDR1 is SNHLY and CDR2 is FYNNEI. For the CDR3, the DNA is TGTGCCAGCAGGGACTACACCTTC. This codes for CASRDYTF.

The rearrangement links TRBV5-1 to TRBJ1-2; D unclear. Germline CDR1 reads SGHRS; CDR2 reads YFSETQ. V was clipped by 0 bases and J by 4 bases, with 13 bases between them. The CDR3 extends over 15 amino acids. The DNA of the CDR3 is TGCGCCAGCAGCTTGGAGTTGGACGCGGGCTATGGCTACACCTTC. Its translation: CASSLELDAGYGYTF.

In this sample, this clonotype turned up a few times. The chain combines TRBV6-2 or TRBV6-3 with TRBJ1-2; a weak D match, TRBD1 (6 bases). The CDR3 runs to 14 residues. CDR1 is MNHEY, CDR2 SVGEGT, per germline. Trimming removed 5 bases from V and 4 bases from J, with 14 bases in between. In nucleotides, the CDR3 is TGTGCCAGCAGTCCTCAGGGACAATTCTATGGCTACACCTTC. It translates to CASSPQGQFYGYTF.

The chain is built from TRBV7-8 and TRBJ2-7; possibly TRBD2 for D (6 bases). The germline V and J ends were trimmed by 5 bases and 0 bases, with 17 bases remaining between them. Germline V gene lookup returns CDR1 SGHVS and CDR2 FQNEAQ. This CDR3 contains 16 residues. The CDR3 coding sequence is TGTGCCAGCAGCCCAGTGGTGAGCGGGTCCTCCTACGAGCAGTACTTC. It yields the protein CASSPVVSGSSYEQYF.